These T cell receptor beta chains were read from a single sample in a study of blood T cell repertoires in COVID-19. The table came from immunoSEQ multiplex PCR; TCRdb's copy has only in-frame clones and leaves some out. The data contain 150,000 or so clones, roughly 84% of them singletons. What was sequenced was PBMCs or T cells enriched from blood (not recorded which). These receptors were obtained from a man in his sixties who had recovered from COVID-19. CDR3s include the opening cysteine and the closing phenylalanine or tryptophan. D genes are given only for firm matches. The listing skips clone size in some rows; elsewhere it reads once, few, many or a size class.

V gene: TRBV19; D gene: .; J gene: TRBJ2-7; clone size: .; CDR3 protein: CASSTVNGNEQYF; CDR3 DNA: TGTGCCAGTAGTACCGTTAATGGCAACGAGCAGTACTTC
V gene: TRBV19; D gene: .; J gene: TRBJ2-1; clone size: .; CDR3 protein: CASSIGRGGHEQFF; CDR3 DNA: TGTGCCAGTAGTATCGGGCGGGGTGGTCATGAGCAGTTCTTC
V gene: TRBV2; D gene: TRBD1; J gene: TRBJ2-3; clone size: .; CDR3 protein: CASSELGQGTDTQYF; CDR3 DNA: TGTGCCAGCAGTGAATTGGGACAGGGCACAGATACGCAGTATTTT
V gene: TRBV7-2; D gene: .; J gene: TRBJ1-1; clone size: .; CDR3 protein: CASSLGQYYEAFF; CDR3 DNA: TGTGCCAGCAGCTTAGGGCAGTATTACGAAGCTTTCTTT
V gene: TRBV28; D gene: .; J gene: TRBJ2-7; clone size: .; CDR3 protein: CASSLGARADEQYF; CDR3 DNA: TGTGCCAGCAGTTTAGGTGCCAGGGCCGACGAGCAGTACTTC
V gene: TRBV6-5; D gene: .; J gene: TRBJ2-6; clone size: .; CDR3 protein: CASRITPSGANVLTF; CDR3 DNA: TGTGCCAGCAGGATCACTCCCTCTGGGGCCAACGTCCTGACTTTC
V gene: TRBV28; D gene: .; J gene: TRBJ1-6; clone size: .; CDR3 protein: CASSPPTNSSPLHF; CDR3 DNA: TGTGCCAGCAGCCCCCCGACTAACTCTTCACCCCTCCACTTT
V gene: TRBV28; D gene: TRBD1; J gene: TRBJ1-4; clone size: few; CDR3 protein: CASSPRQGAREKLFF; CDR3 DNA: TGTGCCAGCAGTCCAAGACAGGGGGCGCGGGAAAAACTGTTTTTT
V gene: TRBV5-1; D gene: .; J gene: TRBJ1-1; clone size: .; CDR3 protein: CASSLVRRNTEAFF; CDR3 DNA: TGCGCCAGCAGCTTGGTTCGCAGGAACACTGAAGCTTTCTTT
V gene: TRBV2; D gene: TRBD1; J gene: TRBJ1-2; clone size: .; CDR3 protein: CASSGTGVYGYTF; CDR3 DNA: TGTGCCAGCAGTGGGACAGGGGTATATGGCTACACCTTC
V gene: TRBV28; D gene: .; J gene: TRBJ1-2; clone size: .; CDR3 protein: CATGEGGSLNYGYTF; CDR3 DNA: TGTGCCACCGGGGAGGGGGGGTCCCTTAACTATGGCTACACCTTC
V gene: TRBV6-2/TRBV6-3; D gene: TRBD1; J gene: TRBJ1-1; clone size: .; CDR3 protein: CASSRTGRMNTEAFF; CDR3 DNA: TGTGCCAGCAGTCGGACAGGCCGAATGAACACTGAAGCTTTCTTT
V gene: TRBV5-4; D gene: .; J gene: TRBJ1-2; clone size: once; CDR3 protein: CASSLGTQGRGNGYTF; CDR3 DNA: TGTGCCAGCAGCTTGGGGACCCAGGGAAGGGGGAACGGCTACACCTTC
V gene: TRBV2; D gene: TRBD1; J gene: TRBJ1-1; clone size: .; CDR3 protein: CASPGQGAITEAFF; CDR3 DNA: TGTGCCAGTCCAGGACAGGGGGCGATCACTGAAGCTTTCTTT
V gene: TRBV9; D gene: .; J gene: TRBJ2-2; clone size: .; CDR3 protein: CASSAVTTNTGELFF; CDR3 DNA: TGTGCCAGCAGCGCTGTGACTACGAACACCGGGGAGCTGTTTTTT
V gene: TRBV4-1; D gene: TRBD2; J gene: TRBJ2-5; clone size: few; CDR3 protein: CASSQDGLAGGQETQYF; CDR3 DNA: TGCGCCAGCAGCCAAGATGGACTAGCGGGGGGACAAGAGACCCAGTACTTC
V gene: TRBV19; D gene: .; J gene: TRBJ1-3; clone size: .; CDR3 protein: CASSISWGASSGNTIYF; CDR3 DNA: TGTGCCAGTAGTATCAGCTGGGGAGCAAGCTCTGGAAACACCATATATTTT
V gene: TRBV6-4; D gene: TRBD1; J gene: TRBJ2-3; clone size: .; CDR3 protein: CASSASGTGADTQYF; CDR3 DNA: TGTGCCAGCAGTGCCAGCGGGACAGGGGCAGATACGCAGTATTTT
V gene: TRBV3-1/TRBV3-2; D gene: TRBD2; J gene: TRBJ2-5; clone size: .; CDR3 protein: CASSQDMASGLETQYF; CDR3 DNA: TGTGCCAGCAGCCAAGATATGGCTAGCGGGCTTGAGACCCAGTACTTC
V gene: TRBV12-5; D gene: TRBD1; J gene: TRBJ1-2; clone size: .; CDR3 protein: CASGFPETGFGYTF; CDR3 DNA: TGTGCTAGTGGTTTCCCGGAGACAGGGTTTGGCTACACCTTC
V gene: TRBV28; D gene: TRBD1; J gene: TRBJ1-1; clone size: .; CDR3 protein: CASSLRGLNTEAFF; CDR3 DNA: TGTGCCAGCAGCCTCAGGGGGCTGAACACTGAAGCTTTCTTT
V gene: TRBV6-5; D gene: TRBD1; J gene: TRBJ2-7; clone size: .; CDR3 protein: CASSRQGTSYEQYF; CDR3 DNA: TGTGCCAGCAGTAGACAGGGCACGAGCTACGAGCAGTACTTC
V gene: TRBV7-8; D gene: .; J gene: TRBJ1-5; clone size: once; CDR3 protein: CASSLATAGNQPQHF; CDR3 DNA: TGTGCCAGCAGCTTAGCAACAGCAGGAAATCAGCCCCAGCATTTT